This TCR beta chain was retrieved from a study of T cell repertoires in cytomegalovirus infection. Study-level information: Matching HLA type, along with CMV infection, was indicated by public TCR beta signatures. The study, taken as a whole, reports: CMV-specific HLA-C-restricted TCR beta clonotypes dominated the ex vivo response.

This clonotype showed up many times. Its antigen is unidentified. Germline V gives CDR1 SEHNR, CDR2 FQNEAQ (reference sequence). The ends were cut back, 1 base at V and 0 bases at J, with 8 bases in the middle. The CDR3 has 15 amino acids. TCRdb processed the reads anew with MiXCR; each CDR3 protein has one entry. The sample has roughly 920,000 distinct CDR3 sequences, under 40% seen once. Here the sequenced sample was cultured CD8+ T cells from PBMCs, taken from culture after CMV antigen stimulation. The receptor comes from a human donor in good health (CMV status not recorded). Some clones in this sample may be carry-over from other donors' samples. The chain links TRBV7-9 to TRBJ2-3, with D unclear. The CDR3 DNA follows: TGTGCCAGCAGCTTAGGACATTCCAGCACAGATACGCAGTATTTT. It yields the protein CASSLGHSSTDTQYF. Supplemented by reference TRBV7-9 and TRBJ2-3, the full variable domain reads DTGVSQNPRHKITKRGQNVTFRCDPISEHNRLYWYRQTLGQGPEFLTYFQNEAQLEKSRLLSDRFSAERPKGSFSTLEIQRTEQGDSAMYLCASSLGHSSTDTQYFGPGTRLTVL.